This T cell receptor beta chain was retrieved from a study of blood T cell repertoires in COVID-19. Study-wide context: The samples span acute and convalescent COVID-19 from the United States, Italy and Spain.

Original methodology: How many nucleated cells were present was estimated from reference gene primer amplification. Some clones are missing from TCRdb's copy, which holds only in-frame ones; the method was immunoSEQ multiplex PCR. For V, J and clone size, that table is used; D and trimming come from the DNA. The sample lists roughly 41,000 clones; approximately 83% were seen once. V was pared by 5 bases and J by 2 bases, with 3 bases of the junction left unmatched. This CDR3 is 14 amino acids long. Germline V lookup: CDR1 MNHEY, CDR2 SVGAGI. The clonotype originates from a woman of 80 years or more with acute or convalescent COVID-19. Sequencing was done on a sample of peripheral blood. J is TRBJ1-2 and V is TRBV6-5; 9 bases are shared with TRBD1. The CDR3 coding sequence is TGTGCCAGCAGTCGGACAGGGGTAAACTATGGCTACACCTTC. Protein sequence: CASSRTGVNYGYTF.